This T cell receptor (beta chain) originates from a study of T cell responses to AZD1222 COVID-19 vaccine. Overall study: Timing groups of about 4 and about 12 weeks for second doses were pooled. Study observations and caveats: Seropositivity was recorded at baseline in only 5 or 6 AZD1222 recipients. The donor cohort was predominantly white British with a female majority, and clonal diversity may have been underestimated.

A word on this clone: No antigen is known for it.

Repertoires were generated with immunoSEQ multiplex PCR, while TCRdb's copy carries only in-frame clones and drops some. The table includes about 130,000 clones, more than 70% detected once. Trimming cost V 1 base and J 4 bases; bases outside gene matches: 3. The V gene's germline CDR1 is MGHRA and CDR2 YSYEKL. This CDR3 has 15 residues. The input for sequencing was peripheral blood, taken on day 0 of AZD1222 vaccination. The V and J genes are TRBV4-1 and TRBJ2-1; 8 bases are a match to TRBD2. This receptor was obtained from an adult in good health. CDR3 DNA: TGCGCCAGCAGCCAAGCAACTAGCGGTTACAATGAGCAGTTCTTC. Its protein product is CASSQATSGYNEQFF.